This TCR delta chain was recorded in a study of fetal and pediatric gammadelta thymocytes (dated by TCRdb to about 2022). A note on the overall study: The bulk gammadelta thymocyte repertoires, which combined previously published data with newly generated, unpublished data, were used to reinforce a single-cell study of gammadelta thymocyte development. A total of 10 or so subjects, comprising 3 fetal thymus donors and 7 pediatric thymus donors, were covered by the bulk gammadelta thymocyte repertoire set. Unpublished data were combined with previously published data (refs 27,28) to make up the bulk gammadelta thymocyte repertoires. Bulk TCR repertoire data were added to increase subject numbers and strengthen the CDR3 publicity analysis.

Including cysteine and phenylalanine, the CDR3 has 16 amino acids. Just the 48-base CDR3 DNA is kept, in frame starting at base 1. Trimming takes 0 bases from V and 0 bases from J, and the germline ends sit 5 bases apart. Based on the germline V gene, the CDR1 and CDR2 sequences are GEAIGNYY and EKD. Sequenced using an Illumina MiSeq. The authors' pipeline ran thus. For the publicity analysis, the Vgamma9Vdelta2 and nonVgamma9Vdelta2 bulk CDR3 files from each subject were merged to form one combined repertoire per subject. Using base R and dplyr, CDR3 publicity was scored on a scale from 0 to 19 by checking each amino acid sequence across 9 single-cell datasets and 10 bulk repertoires. In TCRdb, clones were called once more from the public reads by CATT, and rows of identical DNA were later combined. The V and J calls, along with clone size, are taken from TCRdb and not from the paper's own processing. The sample includes some 690 delta-chain clones, with 15% to 20% observed a single time. Around a fifth of the sample rests with the top ten.

In Singapore, elective pregnancy terminations performed for socio-psychological reasons at roughly 14 to 22 weeks estimated gestational age were the source of the fetal thymuses. Every fetus was judged structurally normal, both by ultrasound before the termination and by gross morphological examination after the termination. Staining of thymocytes was performed with Zombie NIR viability dye and with antibodies against CD3 (UCHT1), TCRgammadelta (11F2), TCRVgamma9 (IMMU360) and TCRVdelta2 (IMMU389). Bulk TRD and TRG CDR3 repertoires were produced separately from sorted Vgamma9Vdelta2 and nonVgamma9Vdelta2 gammadelta thymocytes taken from human fetal and pediatric thymuses. Thymic cell suspensions from fetal and post-natal thymuses were prepared as previously described. Cells that were CD3+ gammadeltaTCR+ Vgamma9+ Vdelta2+ were sorted as Vgamma9Vdelta2 thymocytes. A FACS Aria III cell sorter (BD Biosciences) was used to carry out the cell sorting.

By its share of the sample, this clone is large (0.1 to 1%). Its antigen remains undetermined. No quality values exist for individual bases; no much larger clone is one base distant. Beyond this particular receptor, the publication reports: Fetal gammadelta thymocyte repertoires were previously reported to be enriched for TRDV2, TRGV8 and TRGV9 usage, low N additions and public CDR3s compared with post-natal repertoires.

Sequenced: Vgamma9Vdelta2 gamma-delta T cells from the thymus. The cell subset or site label corresponds to: sorted CD3+gammadeltaTCR+Vgamma9+Vdelta2+ thymocytes. The chain couples TRDV2 to TRDJ3, with the D gene uncertain. This clonotype was obtained from a human fetus. The CDR3 region reads CACDTGSSWDTRQMFF. The DNA sequence reads TGTGCCTGTGACACCGGGAGCTCCTGGGACACCCGACAGATGTTTTTC.